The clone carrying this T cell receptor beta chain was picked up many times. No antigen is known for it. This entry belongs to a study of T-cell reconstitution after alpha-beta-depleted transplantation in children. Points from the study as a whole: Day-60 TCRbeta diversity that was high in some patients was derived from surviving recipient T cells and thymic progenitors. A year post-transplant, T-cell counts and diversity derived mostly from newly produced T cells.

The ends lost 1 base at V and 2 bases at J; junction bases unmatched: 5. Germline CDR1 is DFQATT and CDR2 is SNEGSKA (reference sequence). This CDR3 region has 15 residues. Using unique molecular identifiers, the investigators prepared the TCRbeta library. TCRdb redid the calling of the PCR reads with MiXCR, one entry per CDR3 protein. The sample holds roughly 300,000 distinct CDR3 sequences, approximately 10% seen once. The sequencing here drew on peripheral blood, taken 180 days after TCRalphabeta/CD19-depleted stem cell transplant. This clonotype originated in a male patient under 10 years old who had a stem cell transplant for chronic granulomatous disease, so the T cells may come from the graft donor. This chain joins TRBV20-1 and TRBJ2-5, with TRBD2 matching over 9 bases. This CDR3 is CSARVPLAGQETQYF. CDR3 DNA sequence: TGCAGTGCTAGAGTGCCCCTAGCGGGACAAGAGACCCAGTACTTC.